Listed here are 9 T cell receptor beta chains from one sample, sequenced in a study of blood T cell repertoires in COVID-19. Profiled with immunoSEQ multiplex PCR; TCRdb holds only in-frame clones, not every one. The sample shows 400,000 to 500,000 clones, around nine tenths of them seen only once. The sample was PBMCs or T cells enriched from blood (not recorded which). Source of these receptors: a woman under 30 who had been exposed to COVID-19.

This chain links TRBV5-1 with TRBJ2-3; no definite D call. This CDR3 comprises 15 residues. V was pared by 4 bases and J by 0 bases, with 12 bases between. Germline-derived CDR1 and CDR2 are SGHRS and YFSETQ. The CDR3 is CASSLTVASTDTQYF. The CDR3 bases are TGCGCCAGCAGCCTGACTGTGGCTAGCACAGATACGCAGTATTTT. The whole variable domain, remainder taken from reference TRBV5-1 and TRBJ2-3, is KAGVTQTPRYLIKTRGQQVTLSCSPISGHRSVSWYQQTPGQGLQFLFEYFSETQRNKGNFPGRFSGRQFSNSRSEMNVSTLELGDSALYLCASSLTVASTDTQYFGPGTRLTVL.

This rearrangement joins TRBV9 to TRBJ2-5; 7 nucleotides align to TRBD2. With 0 bases clipped from V and 5 bases from J, the junction kept 4 bases outside the gene matches. This CDR3 has 14 amino acids. Germline V gene data show CDR1 as SGDLS and CDR2 as YYNGEE. The CDR3 loop reads CASSVGGGMETQYF. The CDR3 DNA is TGTGCCAGCAGCGTAGGGGGAGGGATGGAGACCCAGTACTTC.

CDR3 protein: CASGRFSGNTIYF. The DNA of the CDR3 is TGTGCCAGCGGGAGGTTCTCTGGAAACACCATATATTTT. The chain links TRBV28 to TRBJ1-3, with D unclear. Germline V lookup: CDR1 MDHEN, CDR2 SYDVKM. CDR3 length: 13 amino acids. Trimming cost V 8 bases and J 0 bases, with 8 bases left between them.

The chain combines TRBV19 with TRBJ2-1, with 14 bases identical to TRBD2. The CDR3 has 15 amino acids. The V segment lost 6 bases and the J segment 8 bases; nucleotides outside the gene matches: 6. Germline V gene lookup returns CDR1 LNHDA and CDR2 SQIVND (reference sequence). CDR3 in amino acids: CASRDPGLAGDEQFF. For the CDR3, the DNA is TGTGCCAGTAGGGACCCGGGACTAGCGGGAGATGAGCAGTTCTTC.

The chain couples TRBV3-1 (or the pseudogene TRBV3-2) to TRBJ2-5; maybe TRBD2 (5 bases). This CDR3 contains 15 residues. Germline CDR1 LGHDT, CDR2 YNNKEL (reference sequence). V dropped 0 bases and J dropped 5 bases, with 13 bases sitting between them. CDR3 bases: TGTGCCAGCAGCCAAGATCTGGGTAGGAGGGAGACCCAGTACTTC. Encoded protein: CASSQDLGRRETQYF.

The CDR3 bases are TGTGCCAGCAGTTTATTTGGGACTGAGCAGTACTTC. Translating gives CASSLFGTEQYF. V gene TRBV12-3 or TRBV12-4 combines with J gene TRBJ2-7, with a tentative D call TRBD2 (6 bases). The CDR3 covers 12 residues. Trimming removed 2 bases from V and 7 bases from J, with 9 bases in between.

The V call is TRBV7-3, the J call TRBJ2-3, with 7 positions matching TRBD2. This CDR3 comprises 15 residues. CDR1 and CDR2 (germline): SGHTA, FQGTGA. With 3 bases clipped from V and 0 bases from J, the junction kept 3 bases outside the gene matches. CDR3 residues: CASSFHGGSTDTQYF. The CDR3 DNA is TGTGCCAGCAGCTTCCACGGGGGGAGCACAGATACGCAGTATTTT. Full variable domain (outside the CDR3, taken from reference TRBV7-3 and TRBJ2-3): GAGVSQTPSNKVTEKGKYVELRCDPISGHTALYWYRQSLGQGPEFLIYFQGTGAADDSGLPNDRFFAVRPEGSVSTLKIQRTERGDSAVYLCASSFHGGSTDTQYFGPGTRLTVL.

V gene TRBV2 combines with J gene TRBJ2-1; 7 bases fit TRBD2. This CDR3 is built from 14 residues. V lost 7 bases, J lost 7 bases, and 10 bases stayed unmatched. The V gene's germline CDR1 is SNHLY and CDR2 FYNNEI. CDR3 residues: CASTMGGSGNEQFF. The CDR3, as DNA: TGTGCCAGCACCATGGGCGGGAGCGGAAATGAGCAGTTCTTC.

This sequence joins TRBV10-3 and TRBJ2-1; no firm D call. Trimming removed 0 bases at V and 2 bases at J, with 11 bases between. Germline V gene lookup returns CDR1 ENHRY and CDR2 SYGVKD. There are 16 residues in the CDR3. The chain's CDR3 is CAISESPGVTYNEQFF. The CDR3 DNA follows: TGTGCCATCAGTGAGTCGCCCGGAGTAACCTACAATGAGCAGTTCTTC.